The T cell receptor beta chain described here comes from a study of Tregs in tolerant kidney transplant recipients. In the study overall: FACS sorting followed an approximately six-day coculture of CFSE-labeled recipient PBMCs with irradiated graft donor PBMCs.

A word on this clone: What it binds is not known.

Study findings and constraints: Validation in larger populations is needed because few patients were studied. Expanding Tregs on activated donor B cells appeared to best identify donor-specific TCRbeta clones. Biological reproducibility was not directly addressed in this study.

Germline lookup yields CDR1 LGHNA and CDR2 YSLEER. There are 15 residues in the CDR3. V was pared by 1 base and J by 9 bases, with 16 bases between. Assay used: immunoSEQ multiplex PCR; TCRdb lists only in-frame clones, some missing. The sample records 4,000 to 5,500 clones, around 40% being singletons. Sample: CD8+ T cells from blood cultured with allogeneic cells. This receptor was taken from a human donor in good health. This chain uses TRBV4-3 with TRBJ1-5; D remains unclear. CDR3: CASSQGAAPLPPQHF. As DNA, the CDR3 is TGCGCCAGCAGCCAAGGGGCTGCGCCCTTACCGCCCCAGCATTTT.